Here is one T cell receptor beta chain with its context. The CDR3 runs to 14 residues. The V gene end was trimmed by 5 bases and the J gene end by 4 bases; junction bases not matched to a gene: 8. The germline V gene encodes CDR1 MNHEY and CDR2 SVGAGI. This sample was included in a study of OX40 agonist ivuxolimab in advanced cancers. Profiled with immunoSEQ multiplex PCR; TCRdb holds only in-frame clones, not every one. The table lists tens of thousands of clones, 85% of them singletons. The specimen comprised CD4+ or CD8+ T cells sorted from blood, sampled in a trial of the OX40 agonist ivuxolimab. The TCR sequence derives from an adult with an advanced solid tumor such as melanoma, head and neck, liver or kidney cancer. This chain connects TRBV6-5 to TRBJ2-7, with 7 nucleotides matching TRBD2. The CDR3 here is CASSSPGGGYEQYF. The CDR3 DNA is TGTGCCAGCAGTAGCCCGGGCGGGGGATACGAGCAGTACTTC.